These 4 T cell receptor beta chains were sequenced from one sample in a study of blood T cell repertoires in COVID-19. Clones were read by immunoSEQ multiplex PCR, and TCRdb kept only the in-frame ones, dropping some. The sample lists 300,000 or so clones, more than 85% occurring once. The sample taken for sequencing was PBMCs or T cells enriched from blood (not recorded which). All receptors derive from a woman between 25 and 40 years old who had recovered from COVID-19.

In this sample, this clone turned up a few times. This chain links TRBV6-2 or TRBV6-3 with TRBJ2-3; tentative D call: TRBD1 (6 bases). Trimming removed 2 bases at V and 0 bases at J, with 6 bases between. The CDR3 loop spans 14 amino acids. Germline lookup yields CDR1 MNHEY and CDR2 SVGEGT. The CDR3 reads CASSYGQSTDTQYF. The DNA of the CDR3 is TGTGCCAGCAGTTACGGACAGAGCACAGATACGCAGTATTTT.

The CDR3 is CASSPLPTGAQYEQYF. The CDR3 DNA follows: TGTGCCAGCTCACCGCTACCGACAGGGGCTCAGTACGAGCAGTACTTC. The chain couples TRBV18 to TRBJ2-7; 8 bases map to TRBD1. Germline V gives CDR1 KGHSH, CDR2 LQKENI. The CDR3 has 16 amino acids. Germline trimming cut 3 bases from V and 4 bases from J; bases unmatched to any gene: 11.

This clone showed up just a few times. The gene calls are TRBV2 and TRBJ1-2, with TRBD1 matching 7 bases. Germline CDR1 is SNHLY and CDR2 is FYNNEI. With V trimmed by 4 bases and J by 1 base, 3 bases remained unmatched. The CDR3 covers 14 residues. The CDR3 DNA sequence: TGTGCCAGCAGTGGGGACAGTTTTAACTATGGCTACACCTTC. It codes for CASSGDSFNYGYTF.

This chain joins TRBV5-1 and TRBJ2-3; TRBD2 agrees at 7 bases. In germline, CDR1 is SGHRS, CDR2 YFSETQ. The trim removed 4 bases at V and 4 bases at J, leaving 6 bases unmatched. The CDR3 loop spans 14 amino acids. CDR3 DNA: TGCGCCAGCAGCCGAGGGACTAACTCAGATACGCAGTATTTT. This encodes CASSRGTNSDTQYF. The whole variable domain, remainder taken from reference TRBV5-1 and TRBJ2-3, is KAGVTQTPRYLIKTRGQQVTLSCSPISGHRSVSWYQQTPGQGLQFLFEYFSETQRNKGNFPGRFSGRQFSNSRSEMNVSTLELGDSALYLCASSRGTNSDTQYFGPGTRLTVL.